This T cell receptor (beta chain) is drawn from a study of CD8+CD57+ T cells in acquired aplastic anemia. This clonotype was observed at least ten times. Genomic DNA templated the TCR beta VDJ and CDR3 profiling. Each CDR3 protein gets one entry after TCRdb re-called the reads with MiXCR. The sample carries 150,000 to 200,000 distinct CDR3 sequences, roughly 43% recorded once. For sequencing, patients were chosen who had shown expansion of CD8+CD57+ cells by flow cytometry. The CDR3 runs 13 residues. V was pared by 2 bases and J by 3 bases, with 8 bases between. CDR1 and CDR2 from the germline V gene are MNHNY and SVGAGI (reference sequence).

The sequencing input was sorted CD4+, CD8+, or CD8+CD57+ T cells (not recorded which) from PBMCs. The source is a human donor with aplastic anemia. The chain is built from TRBV6-6 and TRBJ2-7; unclear D gene. The CDR3 here is CASSYPPGYEQYF. CDR3 in DNA: TGTGCCAGCAGTTACCCCCCGGGCTACGAGCAGTACTTC.